Reported below is one T cell receptor (beta chain). The data are from a study of blood T cell repertoires in COVID-19. Germline V CDR1 and CDR2: MGHRA, YSYEKL. The J segment lost 2 bases and the V segment lost 5 bases, leaving 17 bases of the junction unmatched. CDR3 size: 19 residues. The data were produced by immunoSEQ multiplex PCR, yet TCRdb's version contains in-frame clones alone and is incomplete. The table includes approximately 52,000 clones, about 91% detected once. Input material: peripheral blood. The chain carries TRBV4-1 and TRBJ2-7; 11 bases agree with TRBD2. The source is a man aged 60-69 years with active COVID-19. CDR3 region: CASSSGGLAGGSPPYEQYF. The CDR3 DNA follows: TGCGCCAGCAGCTCCGGGGGTCTAGCGGGAGGATCCCCCCCCTACGAGCAGTACTTC.